These 4 T cell receptor beta chains were sequenced from one sample in a study of blood T cell repertoires in COVID-19. Some clones are missing from TCRdb's copy, which holds only in-frame ones; the method was immunoSEQ multiplex PCR. The data show about 200,000 clones, with about 82% seen just once and 5% to 7% held by the top ten. Input material: PBMCs or T cells enriched from blood (not recorded which). The receptors stem from a man aged 40-49 years with acute COVID-19.

This clone has more than one count but fewer than ten. This chain joins TRBV7-2 and TRBJ1-1; D gene unclear. Between the trimmed V and J ends, which lost 5 bases and 8 bases, there was a span of 12 bases. Per the germline V gene, CDR1 is SGHTA and CDR2 is FQGNSA. The CDR3 runs to 12 residues. The DNA of the CDR3 is TGTGCCAGCAGCCGCGTTCGGGTCGAAGCTTTCTTT. The encoded protein is CASSRVRVEAFF.

This clone was counted many times. The chain recombines TRBV9 with TRBJ2-5, with no clear D. The germline V and J ends were trimmed by 0 bases and 7 bases, with 13 bases remaining between them. The length of the CDR3 is 14 residues. Germline V gene data show CDR1 as SGDLS and CDR2 as YYNGEE. CDR3 region: CASSVDHQSGTQYF. CDR3 coding DNA: TGTGCCAGCAGCGTAGACCACCAGTCAGGGACCCAGTACTTC.

This chain joins TRBV10-3 and TRBJ1-6, with TRBD1 as a possible D gene (5 bases). This CDR3 comprises 15 residues. The V gene lost 3 bases and the J gene lost 7 bases, with 13 bases spanning the gap. Per germline, CDR1 ENHRY and CDR2 SYGVKD. The CDR3 region is CAISELYRTNSPLHF. The CDR3 bases are TGTGCCATCAGTGAACTATACAGGACAAATTCACCCCTCCACTTT.

V gene TRBV7-2 combines with J gene TRBJ2-7; TRBD2 matches 9 bases. Germline loops: CDR1 SGHTA, CDR2 FQGNSA. With V trimmed by 1 base and J by 5 bases, 12 bases remained unmatched. This CDR3 contains 17 residues. The DNA for the CDR3 is TGTGCCAGCAGCTTAGATAATTCAGCGGGAGGAAAGAACGAGCAGTACTTC. As protein: CASSLDNSAGGKNEQYF.